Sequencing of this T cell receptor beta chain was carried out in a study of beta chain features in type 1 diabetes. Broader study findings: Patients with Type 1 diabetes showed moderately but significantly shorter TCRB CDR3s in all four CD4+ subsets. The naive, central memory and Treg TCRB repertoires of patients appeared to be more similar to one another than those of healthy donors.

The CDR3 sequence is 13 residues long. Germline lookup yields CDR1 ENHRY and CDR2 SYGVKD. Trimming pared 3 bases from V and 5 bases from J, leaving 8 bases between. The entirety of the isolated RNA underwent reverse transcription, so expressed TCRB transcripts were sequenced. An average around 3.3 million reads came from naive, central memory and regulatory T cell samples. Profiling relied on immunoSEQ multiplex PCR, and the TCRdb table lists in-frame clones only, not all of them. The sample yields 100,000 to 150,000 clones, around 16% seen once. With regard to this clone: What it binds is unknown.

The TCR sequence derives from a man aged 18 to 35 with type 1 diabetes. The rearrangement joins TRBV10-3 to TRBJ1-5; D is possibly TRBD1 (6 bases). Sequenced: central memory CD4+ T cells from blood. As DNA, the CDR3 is TGTGCCATCAGTGATAAGGGGGATCAGCCCCAGCATTTT. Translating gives CAISDKGDQPQHF.